What follows describes a single T cell receptor (beta chain). What it recognizes is unknown. CDR3 size: 15 residues. Germline V gives CDR1 WSHSY, CDR2 SAAADI. V lost 8 bases, J lost 1 base, and 14 bases lay in between. This sample was taken from a study of post-analysis software for immune sequencing data. Libraries were made from TCR beta cDNA, and they carried unique molecular identifiers. MiXCR, run by TCRdb on the PCR reads, gives a single entry per CDR3 protein. The table lists hundreds of thousands of distinct CDR3 sequences, approximately 30% of them singletons. Broader study findings: Higher frequency in patients than in controls was seen for roughly five TRBV segments, with TRBV5-6, TRBV5-1 and TRBV20-1 among them.

The sequenced sample was blood. This TCR was recovered from a girl aged 10 to 17 with multiple sclerosis. The chain employs TRBV10-2 and TRBJ2-2; D gene uncertain. The CDR3 reads CASRAWGRNTGELFF. DNA for the CDR3: TGCGCCAGCCGTGCCTGGGGAAGGAACACCGGGGAGCTGTTTTTT.